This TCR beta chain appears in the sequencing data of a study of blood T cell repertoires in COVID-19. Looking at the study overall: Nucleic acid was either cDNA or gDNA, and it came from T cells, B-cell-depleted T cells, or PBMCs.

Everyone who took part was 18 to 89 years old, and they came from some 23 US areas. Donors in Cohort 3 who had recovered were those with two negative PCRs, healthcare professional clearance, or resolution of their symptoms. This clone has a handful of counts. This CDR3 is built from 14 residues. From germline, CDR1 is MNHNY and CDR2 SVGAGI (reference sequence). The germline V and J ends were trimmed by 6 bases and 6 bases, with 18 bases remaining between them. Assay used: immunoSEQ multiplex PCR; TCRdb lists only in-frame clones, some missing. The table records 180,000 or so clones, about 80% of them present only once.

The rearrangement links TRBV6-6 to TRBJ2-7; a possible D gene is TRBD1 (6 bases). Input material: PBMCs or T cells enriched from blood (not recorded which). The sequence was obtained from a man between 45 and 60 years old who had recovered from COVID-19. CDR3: CASRYTGKDSEQYF. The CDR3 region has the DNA TGTGCCAGCAGGTATACAGGGAAGGACAGCGAGCAGTACTTC.